Below are 6 T cell receptor beta chains sequenced from a single sample in a study of blood T cell repertoires in COVID-19. Method: immunoSEQ multiplex PCR; TCRdb's copy keeps in-frame clones and lacks some. Of 150,000 to 200,000 clones detected, more than 75% appear once; the ten largest clones hold under 6.5%. The specimen was peripheral blood. The origin of the receptors is a middle-aged man with active or convalescent COVID-19.

The genes are TRBV3-1 (or the pseudogene TRBV3-2) and TRBJ2-7, with 7 bases identical to TRBD1. CDR3 size: 15 residues. Per the germline V gene, CDR1 is LGHDT and CDR2 is YNNKEL (reference sequence). V shed 3 bases and J 3 bases; nucleotides not matched to a gene: 8. The DNA for the CDR3 is TGTGCCAGCAGCCACGCTCGACAGGGAGTCTACGAGCAGTACTTC. It codes for CASSHARQGVYEQYF.

This chain uses TRBV24-1 with TRBJ2-6; 8 positions match TRBD1. Germline V gene data show CDR1 as KGHDR and CDR2 as SFDVKD. The J segment lost 0 bases and the V segment lost 9 bases, leaving 6 bases of the junction unmatched. There are 16 residues in the CDR3. CDR3 DNA sequence: TGTGCCACCCGGGGACAGGACTTCTCTGGGGCCAACGTCCTGACTTTC. It translates to CATRGQDFSGANVLTF.

The chain recombines TRBV9 with TRBJ2-3; D uncertain. The V end was cut by 0 bases, the J end by 6 bases, with 8 bases between. This CDR3 has 13 amino acids. The germline V gene has CDR1 SGDLS and CDR2 YYNGEE. CDR3 bases: TGTGCCAGCAGCGTAGCCCGACACGATACGCAGTATTTT. It codes for CASSVARHDTQYF.

Notes on this clone: Other DNA sequences from this sample encode an identical CDR3 as well. The V call is TRBV5-1, the J call TRBJ1-3, with D possibly being TRBD1 (5 bases). The CDR3 runs 19 residues. Trimming took 4 bases from V and 0 from J, leaving 23 bases between them. Germline-derived CDR1 and CDR2 are SGHRS and YFSETQ. In DNA form, the CDR3 reads TGCGCCAGCAGCCTCCTTACCCCGGGACTCGGGGGCTCTGGAAACACCATATATTTT. It codes for CASSLLTPGLGGSGNTIYF.

The V gene is TRBV23-1, the J gene TRBJ2-1; 8 nucleotides agree with TRBD2. TRBV23-1 is classed as an ORF, of uncertain function. V lost 3 bases to trimming and J lost 7 bases; unmatched junction nucleotides: 8. CDR3 size: 15 residues. The CDR3 sequence: CASSHRGGSGNEQFF. CDR3 bases: TGCGCCAGCAGTCATCGGGGGGGCTCGGGTAATGAGCAGTTCTTC.

The gene calls are TRBV24-1 and TRBJ1-5; 8 bases align to TRBD1. Unmatched junction bases numbered 9, after V lost 6 bases and J lost 0 bases. The CDR3 consists of 17 residues. Germline CDR1 KGHDR, CDR2 SFDVKD. CDR3 nucleotides: TGTGCCACCAGTTTATCCGACAGGGGTCATAGCAATCAGCCCCAGCATTTT. It codes for CATSLSDRGHSNQPQHF.